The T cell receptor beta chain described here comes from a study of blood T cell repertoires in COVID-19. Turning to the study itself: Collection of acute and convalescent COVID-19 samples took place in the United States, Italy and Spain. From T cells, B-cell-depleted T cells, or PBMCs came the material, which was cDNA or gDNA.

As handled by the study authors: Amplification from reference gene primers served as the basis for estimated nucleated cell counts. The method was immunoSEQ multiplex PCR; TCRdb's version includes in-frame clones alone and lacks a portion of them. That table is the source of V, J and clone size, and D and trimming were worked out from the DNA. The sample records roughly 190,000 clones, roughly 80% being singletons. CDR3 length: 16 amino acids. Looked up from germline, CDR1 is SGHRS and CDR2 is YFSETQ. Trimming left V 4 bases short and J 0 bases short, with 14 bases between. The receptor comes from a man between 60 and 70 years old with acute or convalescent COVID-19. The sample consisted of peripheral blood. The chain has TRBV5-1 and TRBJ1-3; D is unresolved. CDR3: CASSRLDGGSGNTIYF. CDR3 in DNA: TGCGCCAGCAGCCGTCTTGACGGCGGCTCTGGAAACACCATATATTTT.